Listed here is a single T cell receptor (beta chain). This sample was included in a study of blood T cells in healthy people across ages. For the second PCR, which ran for about 7 to 11 cycles, a sample-barcoded 5' primer and a J-beta primer mix were used. MiXCR, run by TCRdb on the 5' RACE reads, gives a single entry per CDR3 protein. Here the sample spans roughly 800,000 distinct CDR3 sequences, roughly 60% being singletons. The TCR was taken from a man younger than 45 in good health. Source material: blood.

CDR3 in amino acids: CASSFLGLALFYNEQFF. DNA for the CDR3: TGTGCCAGCAGCTTCCTCGGACTAGCCCTATTCTACAATGAGCAGTTCTTC. The V call is TRBV7-8, the J call TRBJ2-1, with 8 bases identical to TRBD2. The CDR3 is 17 amino acids. V lost 3 bases, J lost 3 bases, and 10 bases stayed unmatched. From germline, CDR1 is SGHVS and CDR2 FQNEAQ.